This T cell receptor beta chain was captured in a study of OX40 agonist ivuxolimab in advanced cancers. Study-wide results and caveats: There were also nonresponders showing low normalized T-cell clonal expansion.

With baseline, cycle 4 day 1, and cycle 7 day 1 as timepoints, blood was sampled. Remarks on this clone: Its antigen is unidentified.

Assay: immunoSEQ multiplex PCR; the TCRdb copy retains only in-frame clones and omits some. This sample has some 69,000 clones; roughly 92% occur once, and the top ten carry around 0.3%. Germline loops: CDR1 ENHRY, CDR2 SYGVKD. The length of the CDR3 is 13 residues. Trimming cost V 8 bases and J 1 base, with 11 bases left between them. The material sequenced was CD4+ or CD8+ T cells sorted from blood, taken in a trial of the OX40 agonist ivuxolimab. This TCR was sampled from an adult with an advanced solid tumor such as melanoma, head and neck, liver or kidney cancer. The chain uses TRBV10-3 and TRBJ2-5, with D tentatively TRBD1 or TRBD2 (5 bases each). CDR3 amino acids: CAIRDRGQETQYF. The CDR3 bases are TGTGCCATCCGGGACCGAGGCCAAGAGACCCAGTACTTC.